The clone carrying this TCR beta chain was seen more than once but under ten times. PCR was performed using 60 Vbeta and 13 Jbeta primers. The data were produced by immunoSEQ multiplex PCR, yet TCRdb's version contains in-frame clones alone and is incomplete. The sample has over 100,000 clones; 55% to 80% are singletons. This CDR3 comprises 17 residues. From germline, CDR1 is LNHNV and CDR2 YYDKDF (reference sequence). The J segment lost 5 bases and the V segment lost 2 bases, leaving 12 bases of the junction unmatched. These data belong to a study of cytomegalovirus exposure and HLA in healthy donors.

Sequenced: PBMCs. This TCR came from a human donor in good health. The chain employs TRBV15 and TRBJ2-3; 8 nucleotides line up with TRBD2. CDR3 sequence: CATSRTPWREEGDTQYF. The CDR3 nucleotides are TGTGCCACCAGCAGAACCCCGTGGCGGGAGGAAGGAGATACGCAGTATTTT.